This TCR beta chain was sequenced during a study of T cell clones after liver transplantation. In the study overall: Liver transplant recipients had immunosuppression withdrawal attempted within 2 years. Draws occurred before transplant, before withdrawal, and after complete or failed withdrawal. Study-wide results and limits: Low donor cell numbers restricted donor-reactive repertoire measurement in a couple of subjects. Compared with third party-reactive sequences, donor-reactive ones declined more, independent of withdrawal success.

Concerning this clone itself: Its antigen is still unknown.

This table comes from immunoSEQ multiplex PCR, and its TCRdb copy is limited to in-frame clones, with some not included. This sample has roughly 73,000 clones, with 80% found just once. The source is a human donor who received a liver transplant. The sequencing here drew on CD4+ T cells from blood, taken before liver transplant.

The CDR3 region is CASSFSASGSYEQFF. CDR3 DNA: TGTGCCAGCAGCTTTTCGGCTAGCGGGAGCTATGAGCAGTTCTTC. The rearrangement uses TRBV7-6 and TRBJ2-1; 10 positions match TRBD2. CDR3 size: 15 residues. V gave up 3 bases and J gave up 8 bases; unmatched junction bases: 7. Germline CDR1 and CDR2: SGHVS and FNYEAQ.